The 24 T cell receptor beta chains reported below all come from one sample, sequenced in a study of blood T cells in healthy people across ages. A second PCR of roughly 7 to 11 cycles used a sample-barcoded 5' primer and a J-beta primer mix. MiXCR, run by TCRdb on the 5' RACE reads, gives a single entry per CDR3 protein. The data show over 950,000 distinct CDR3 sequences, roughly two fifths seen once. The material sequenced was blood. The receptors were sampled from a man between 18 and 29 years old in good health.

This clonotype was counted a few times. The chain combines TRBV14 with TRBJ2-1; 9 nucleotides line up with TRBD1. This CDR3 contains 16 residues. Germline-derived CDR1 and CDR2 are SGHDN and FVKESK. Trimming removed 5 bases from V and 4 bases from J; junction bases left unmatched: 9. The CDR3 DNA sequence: TGTGCCAGCAGCTCCCGGACAGGGGATCCATACAATGAGCAGTTCTTC. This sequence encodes CASSSRTGDPYNEQFF.

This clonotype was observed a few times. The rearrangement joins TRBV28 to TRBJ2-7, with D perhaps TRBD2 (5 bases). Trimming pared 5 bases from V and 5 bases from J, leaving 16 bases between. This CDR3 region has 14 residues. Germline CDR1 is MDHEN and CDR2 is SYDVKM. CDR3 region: CASSLHRDGDEQYF. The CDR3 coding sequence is TGTGCCAGCAGTCTTCACCGGGATGGCGACGAGCAGTACTTC. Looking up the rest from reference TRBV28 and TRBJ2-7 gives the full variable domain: DVKVTQSSRYLVKRTGEKVFLECVQDMDHENMFWYRQDPGLGLRLIYFSYDVKMKEKGDIPEGYSVSREKKERFSLILESASTNQTSMYLCASSLHRDGDEQYFGPGTRLTVT.

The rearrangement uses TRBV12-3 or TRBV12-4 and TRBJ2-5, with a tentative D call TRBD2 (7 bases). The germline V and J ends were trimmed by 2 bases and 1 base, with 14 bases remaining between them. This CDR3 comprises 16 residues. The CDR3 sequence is CASSLSFGGAQETQYF. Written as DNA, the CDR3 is TGTGCCAGCAGTTTATCGTTTGGGGGGGCCCAAGAGACCCAGTACTTC.

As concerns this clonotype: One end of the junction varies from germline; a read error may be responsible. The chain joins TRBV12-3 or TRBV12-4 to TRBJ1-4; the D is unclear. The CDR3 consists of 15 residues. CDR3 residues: CASRRQATTNGKLFF. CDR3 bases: TGTGCCAGCAGGAGACAAGCAACAACTAATGGAAAACTGTTTTTT.

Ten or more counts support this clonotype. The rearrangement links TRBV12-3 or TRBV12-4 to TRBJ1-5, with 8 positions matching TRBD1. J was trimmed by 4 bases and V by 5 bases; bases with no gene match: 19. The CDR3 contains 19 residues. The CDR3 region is CASSPTPSTGDTSNQPQHF. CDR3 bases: TGTGCCAGCAGTCCTACCCCCTCGACAGGGGACACCTCAAATCAGCCCCAGCATTTT.

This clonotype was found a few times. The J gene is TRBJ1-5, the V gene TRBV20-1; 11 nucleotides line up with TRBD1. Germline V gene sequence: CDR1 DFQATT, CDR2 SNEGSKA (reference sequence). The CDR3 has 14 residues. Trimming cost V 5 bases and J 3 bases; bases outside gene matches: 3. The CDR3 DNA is TGCAGTGCTGGGACAGGGGGAGTCAATCAGCCCCAGCATTTT. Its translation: CSAGTGGVNQPQHF.

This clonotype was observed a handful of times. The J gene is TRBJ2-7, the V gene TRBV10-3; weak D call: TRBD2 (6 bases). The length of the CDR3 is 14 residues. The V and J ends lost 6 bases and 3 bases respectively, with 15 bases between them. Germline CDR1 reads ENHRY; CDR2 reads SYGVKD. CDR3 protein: CAISQPSDYYEQYF. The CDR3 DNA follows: TGTGCCATCAGCCAACCTTCGGACTACTACGAGCAGTACTTC.

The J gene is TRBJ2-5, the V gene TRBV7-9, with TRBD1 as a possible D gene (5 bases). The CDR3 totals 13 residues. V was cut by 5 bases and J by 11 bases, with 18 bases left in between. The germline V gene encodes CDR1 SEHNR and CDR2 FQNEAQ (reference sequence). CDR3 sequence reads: CASSPVGANEQYF. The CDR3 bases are TGTGCCAGCAGCCCGGTAGGGGCGAATGAGCAGTACTTC.

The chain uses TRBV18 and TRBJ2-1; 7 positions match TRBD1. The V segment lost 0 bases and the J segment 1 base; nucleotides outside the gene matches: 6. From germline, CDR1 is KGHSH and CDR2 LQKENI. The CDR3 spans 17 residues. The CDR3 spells CASSPPRTGKSYNEQFF. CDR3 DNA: TGTGCCAGCTCACCACCGAGGACAGGAAAATCCTACAATGAGCAGTTCTTC.

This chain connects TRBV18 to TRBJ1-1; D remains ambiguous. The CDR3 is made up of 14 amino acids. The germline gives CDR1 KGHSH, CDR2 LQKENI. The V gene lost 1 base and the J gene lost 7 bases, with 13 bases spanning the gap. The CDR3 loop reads CASSPRQHQNEAFF. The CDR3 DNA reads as TGTGCCAGCTCACCACGGCAACACCAGAATGAAGCTTTCTTT.

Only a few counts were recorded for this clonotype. CDR3 amino acids: CASSPGITPEKLFF. For the CDR3, the DNA is TGTGCCAGCAGTCCAGGGATAACCCCCGAAAAACTGTTTTTT. This chain links TRBV6-5 with TRBJ1-4; a possible D gene is TRBD1 (5 bases). The CDR3 length is 14 residues. Germline-derived CDR1 and CDR2 are MNHEY and SVGAGI. With 5 bases removed from V and 8 bases from J, the gap between germline ends came to 15 bases.

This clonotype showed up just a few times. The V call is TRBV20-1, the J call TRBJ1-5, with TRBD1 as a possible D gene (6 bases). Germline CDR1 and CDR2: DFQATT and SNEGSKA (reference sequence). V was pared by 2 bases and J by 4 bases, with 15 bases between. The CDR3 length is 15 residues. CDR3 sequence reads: CSARTRGHPNQPQHF. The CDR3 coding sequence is TGCAGTGCTAGAACCAGGGGCCACCCTAATCAGCCCCAGCATTTT.

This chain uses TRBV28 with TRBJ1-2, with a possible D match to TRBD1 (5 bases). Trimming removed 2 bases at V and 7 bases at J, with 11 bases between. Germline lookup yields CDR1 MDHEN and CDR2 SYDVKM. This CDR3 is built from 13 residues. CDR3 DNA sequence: TGTGCCAGCAGTTTAGCCTACAGGTCTGGCTACACCTTC. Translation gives CASSLAYRSGYTF.

The CDR3 sequence is CSASAGTMNTEAFF. In DNA form, the CDR3 reads TGCAGTGCTAGCGCAGGGACGATGAACACTGAAGCTTTCTTT. The gene calls are TRBV20-1 and TRBJ1-1, with D tentatively TRBD1 (5 bases). Per germline, CDR1 DFQATT and CDR2 SNEGSKA (reference sequence). The CDR3 has 14 residues. V gave up 3 bases and J gave up 0 bases, with 11 bases separating them.

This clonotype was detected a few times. The CDR3, as DNA: TGTGCCAGCAGTTACGATTCAAGTCCTGGGGGCTACACCTTC. It codes for CASSYDSSPGGYTF. The rearrangement links TRBV6-5 to TRBJ1-2; D uncertain. The germline CDR1 and CDR2 sequences are MNHEY and SVGAGI. The CDR3 is 14 amino acids. The ends were cut back, 2 bases at V and 8 bases at J, with 15 bases in the middle.

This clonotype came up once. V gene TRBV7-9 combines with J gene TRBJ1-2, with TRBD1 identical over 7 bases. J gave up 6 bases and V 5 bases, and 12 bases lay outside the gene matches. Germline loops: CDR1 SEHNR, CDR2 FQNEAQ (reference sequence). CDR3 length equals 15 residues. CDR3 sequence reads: CASSLQRGTGDGYTF. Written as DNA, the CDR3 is TGTGCCAGCAGCCTACAAAGAGGAACAGGGGATGGCTACACCTTC.

The CDR3 nucleotides are TGTGCCAGCAATCCGGGGGGGAACTATGGCTACACCTTC. Its translation: CASNPGGNYGYTF. The chain carries TRBV12-3 or TRBV12-4 and TRBJ1-2, with D tentatively TRBD1 (5 bases). Trimming left V 7 bases short and J 2 bases short, with 11 bases between. This CDR3 is 13 amino acids long.

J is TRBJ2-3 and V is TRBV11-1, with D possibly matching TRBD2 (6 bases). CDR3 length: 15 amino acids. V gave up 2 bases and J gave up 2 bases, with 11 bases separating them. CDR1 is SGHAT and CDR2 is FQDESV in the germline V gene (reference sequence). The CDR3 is CASSLNGGTTDTQYF. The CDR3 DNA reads TGTGCCAGCAGCTTAAACGGGGGAACCACAGATACGCAGTATTTT.

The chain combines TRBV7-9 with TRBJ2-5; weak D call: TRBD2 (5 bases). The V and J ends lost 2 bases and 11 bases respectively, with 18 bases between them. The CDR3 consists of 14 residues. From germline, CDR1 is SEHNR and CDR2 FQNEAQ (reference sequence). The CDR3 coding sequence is TGTGCCAGCAGCTTAAATCAGCCTTTCGGGGAGCAGTACTTC. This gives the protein CASSLNQPFGEQYF. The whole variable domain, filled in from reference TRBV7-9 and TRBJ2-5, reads DTGVSQNPRHKITKRGQNVTFRCDPISEHNRLYWYRQTLGQGPEFLTYFQNEAQLEKSRLLSDRFSAERPKGSFSTLEIQRTEQGDSAMYLCASSLNQPFGEQYFGPGTRLLVL.

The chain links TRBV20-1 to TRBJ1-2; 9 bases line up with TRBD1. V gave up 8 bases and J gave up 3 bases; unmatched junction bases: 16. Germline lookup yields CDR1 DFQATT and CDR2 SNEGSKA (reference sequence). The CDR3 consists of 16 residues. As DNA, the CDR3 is TGCAGTTCGAACTTAGACAGGACAGGGGCGGACTATGGCTACACCTTC. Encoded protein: CSSNLDRTGADYGYTF.

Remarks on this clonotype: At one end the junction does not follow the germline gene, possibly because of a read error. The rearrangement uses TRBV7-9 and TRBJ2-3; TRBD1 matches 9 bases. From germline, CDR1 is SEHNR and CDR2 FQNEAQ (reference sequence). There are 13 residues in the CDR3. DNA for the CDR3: TGTGCCGGCGGACAGGGGATAACAGATATGCAGTATTTT. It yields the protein CAGGQGITDMQYF.

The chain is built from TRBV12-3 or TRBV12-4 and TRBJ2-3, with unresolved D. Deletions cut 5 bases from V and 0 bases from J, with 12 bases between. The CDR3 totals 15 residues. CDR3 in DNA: TGTGCCAGCAGTAAGATTCCTTCTAGCACAGATACGCAGTATTTT. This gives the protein CASSKIPSSTDTQYF.

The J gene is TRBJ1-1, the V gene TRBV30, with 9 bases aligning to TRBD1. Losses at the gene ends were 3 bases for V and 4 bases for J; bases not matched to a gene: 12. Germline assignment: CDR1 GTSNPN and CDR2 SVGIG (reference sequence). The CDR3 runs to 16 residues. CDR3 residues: CAWREATGTGFTEAFF. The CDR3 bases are TGTGCCTGGAGGGAGGCAACCGGGACAGGGTTCACTGAAGCTTTCTTT.

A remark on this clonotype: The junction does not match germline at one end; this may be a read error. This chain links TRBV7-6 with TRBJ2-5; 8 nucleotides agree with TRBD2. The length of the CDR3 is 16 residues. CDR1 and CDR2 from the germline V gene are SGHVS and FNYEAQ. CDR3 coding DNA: TGTGCCAGCGGCTTAGATCCCACTAGCGGCCAAGAGACCCAGTACTTC. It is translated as CASGLDPTSGQETQYF.